The 30 T cell receptor beta chains below come from one sample, sequenced in a study of a mutant IDH1 vaccine in newly diagnosed glioma. The time point denotes: week 35, safety follow-up. Vaccination used 300 ug of mutant IDH1 20-mer peptide per dose, with topical imiquimod. Antigens for these TCRs are unknown. Measured with immunoSEQ multiplex PCR; TCRdb has only the in-frame clones, and not every one. This table has about 64,000 clones, 65% to 75% appearing once. The sequences come from PBMCs, collected from a glioma patient whose treatment included an IDH1 peptide vaccine. The receptors stem from a man aged 50 or older with glioma.

The CDR3 is CASNDRGLQPQHF. The CDR3, as DNA: TGTGCCAGTAATGACAGGGGGCTCCAGCCCCAGCATTTT. The chain employs TRBV2 and TRBJ1-5; 10 bases are shared with TRBD1. Germline CDR1 is SNHLY and CDR2 is FYNNEI. V trimming: 9 bases; J trimming: 7 bases; junction bases outside the gene matches: 6. This CDR3 has 13 residues.

The J gene is TRBJ1-1, the V gene TRBV7-2; 8 positions agree with TRBD1. The CDR3 extends over 13 amino acids. In germline, CDR1 is SGHTA, CDR2 FQGNSA. With V trimmed by 3 bases and J by 7 bases, 4 bases remained unmatched. CDR3 region: CASSLTGVSEAFF. The CDR3 DNA is TGTGCCAGCAGCTTGACAGGGGTTAGTGAAGCTTTCTTT.

The chain links TRBV7-9 to TRBJ1-4; D remains ambiguous. The CDR3 extends over 15 amino acids. V lost 5 bases and J lost 4, with 14 bases in between. Germline lookup yields CDR1 SEHNR and CDR2 FQNEAQ (reference sequence). CDR3 loop: CASSGRAFLNEKLFF. As DNA, the CDR3 is TGTGCCAGCAGCGGCCGGGCCTTCCTTAATGAAAAACTGTTTTTT.

This clone was detected a few times. The gene calls are TRBV2 and TRBJ1-4; tentatively, D is TRBD1 (5 bases). The germline gives CDR1 SNHLY, CDR2 FYNNEI. The ends were cut back, 4 bases at V and 8 bases at J, with 8 bases in the middle. This CDR3 spans 12 amino acids. The DNA of the CDR3 is TGTGCCAGCAGTGCCGACAGAGAAAAACTGTTTTTT. Residues: CASSADREKLFF.

This sequence joins TRBV19 and TRBJ2-2, with TRBD1 as a possible D gene (5 bases). Germline CDR1 LNHDA, CDR2 SQIVND (reference sequence). The CDR3 is 14 residues long. The V and J ends lost 9 bases and 5 bases respectively, with 16 bases between them. CDR3 sequence reads: CASRRQRSTGELFF. In nucleotides, the CDR3 is TGTGCCAGCCGTCGACAGAGGTCGACCGGGGAGCTGTTTTTT.

This sequence joins TRBV28 and TRBJ1-4; D not resolved. Trimming took off 2 bases at V and 11 bases at J, with 12 bases between the two ends. The V gene's germline CDR1 is MDHEN and CDR2 SYDVKM. The CDR3 runs to 13 residues. The CDR3 loop is CASSLGSARKLFF. The CDR3, as DNA: TGTGCCAGCAGTTTAGGGTCGGCCAGGAAACTGTTTTTT. The full variable domain, with the rest looked up from reference TRBV28 and TRBJ1-4, is DVKVTQSSRYLVKRTGEKVFLECVQDMDHENMFWYRQDPGLGLRLIYFSYDVKMKEKGDIPEGYSVSREKKERFSLILESASTNQTSMYLCASSLGSARKLFFGSGTQLSVL.

The V call is TRBV6-6, the J call TRBJ2-7; no firm D call. CDR1 MNHNY and CDR2 SVGAGI come from the germline V gene (reference sequence). Trimming shortened V by 8 bases and J by 5 bases, and 13 bases separated the two germline ends. The CDR3 covers 12 residues. CDR3 sequence (DNA): TGTGCCAGCTCACCCGACCAGGACGAGCAGTACTTC. Amino acids: CASSPDQDEQYF.

The V gene is TRBV19, the J gene TRBJ1-1, with TRBD1 matching 7 bases. Germline V CDR1 and CDR2: LNHDA, SQIVND (reference sequence). This CDR3 is built from 17 residues. Germline trimming cut 1 base from V and 4 bases from J; bases unmatched to any gene: 12. Here the CDR3 reads CASSIALSGTVGTEAFF. DNA for the CDR3: TGTGCCAGTAGTATAGCCCTCTCCGGGACAGTGGGCACTGAAGCTTTCTTT.

This clone has just a few counts. The chain employs TRBV11-3 and TRBJ1-1, with unresolved D. The CDR3 covers 13 residues. V lost 3 bases, J lost 5 bases, and 10 bases lay in between. Looked up from germline, CDR1 is SGHNT and CDR2 is YENEEA. The CDR3 nucleotides are TGTGCCAGCAGCTTCGGGGAGCGGACTGAAGCTTTCTTT. Translated: CASSFGERTEAFF.

The chain links TRBV18 to TRBJ2-1; TRBD2 is a possible D gene (5 bases). The germline V and J ends were trimmed by 8 bases and 5 bases, with 16 bases remaining between them. This CDR3 has 14 amino acids. Germline values: CDR1 KGHSH, CDR2 LQKENI. The CDR3 nucleotides read TGTGCCAGCGCGCAGTCGGGGATGGACAATGAGCAGTTCTTC. Its translation: CASAQSGMDNEQFF.

The chain couples TRBV9 to TRBJ2-6; D is tentatively TRBD1 or TRBD2 (5 bases each). The germline V gene encodes CDR1 SGDLS and CDR2 YYNGEE. Trimming left V 0 bases short and J 0 bases short, with 16 bases between. The CDR3 totals 19 residues. Written as DNA, the CDR3 is TGTGCCAGCAGCGTAGCTCGAGGGGTCGGGTCCTCTGGGGCCAACGTCCTGACTTTC. It is translated as CASSVARGVGSSGANVLTF.

This sequence joins TRBV29-1 and TRBJ2-3, with D possibly being TRBD2 (6 bases). The CDR3 spans 15 residues. The V and J ends lost 0 bases and 5 bases respectively, with 15 bases between them. Germline values: CDR1 SQVTM, CDR2 ANQGSEA. For the CDR3, the DNA is TGCAGCGTTGAAGATCGTGGGGGGTCAATAGATACGCAGTATTTT. Its translation: CSVEDRGGSIDTQYF.

Here the CDR3 reads CSVRDSGAIRSYNEQFF. DNA for the CDR3: TGCAGCGTACGAGATAGCGGGGCTATCCGCTCCTACAATGAGCAGTTCTTC. The chain links TRBV29-1 to TRBJ2-1; 8 bases line up with TRBD2. The CDR3 sequence is 17 residues long. Per germline, CDR1 SQVTM and CDR2 ANQGSEA. The ends lost 6 bases at V and 0 bases at J; junction bases unmatched: 13.

The V gene is TRBV28, the J gene TRBJ2-2, with 9 bases lining up with TRBD1. Losses at the gene ends were 1 base for V and 3 bases for J; bases not matched to a gene: 9. Germline assignment: CDR1 MDHEN and CDR2 SYDVKM. This CDR3 has 18 residues. This CDR3 is CASSLFNRGLVDTGELFF. In DNA form, the CDR3 reads TGTGCCAGCAGTTTATTTAACAGGGGGCTGGTAGACACCGGGGAGCTGTTTTTT. Drawing the rest from reference TRBV28 and TRBJ2-2, the complete variable domain is DVKVTQSSRYLVKRTGEKVFLECVQDMDHENMFWYRQDPGLGLRLIYFSYDVKMKEKGDIPEGYSVSREKKERFSLILESASTNQTSMYLCASSLFNRGLVDTGELFFGEGSRLTVL.

This clone showed up just a few times. The chain uses TRBV7-6 and TRBJ1-1; 9 nucleotides agree with TRBD1. This CDR3 region has 17 residues. V lost 5 bases, J lost 0 bases, and 10 bases stayed unmatched. Per germline, CDR1 SGHVS and CDR2 FNYEAQ. The CDR3 loop reads CASSAGTGFLLNTEAFF. DNA for the CDR3: TGTGCCAGCAGCGCCGGGACAGGGTTCCTCTTGAACACTGAAGCTTTCTTT.

The CDR3 reads CATSSSGDYEQYF. CDR3 bases: TGTGCCACCAGCAGTTCAGGGGACTACGAGCAGTACTTC. The chain uses TRBV15 and TRBJ2-7; D perhaps matches TRBD1 (6 bases). The CDR3 loop spans 13 amino acids. V dropped 3 bases and J dropped 3 bases, with 9 bases sitting between them. The V gene's germline CDR1 is LNHNV and CDR2 YYDKDF (reference sequence).

The chain carries TRBV19 and TRBJ2-2, with TRBD2 identical over 11 bases. J gave up 1 base and V 11 bases, and 9 bases lay outside the gene matches. There are 16 residues in the CDR3. Germline V gene sequence: CDR1 LNHDA, CDR2 SQIVND (reference sequence). The CDR3 sequence: CAVRPGLAVNTGELFF. For the CDR3, the DNA is TGTGCCGTCAGACCGGGACTAGCGGTGAACACCGGGGAGCTGTTTTTT.

In this sample, this clone turned up a few times. This chain links TRBV27 with TRBJ2-7; D is possibly TRBD2 (6 bases). The ends were cut back, 5 bases at V and 6 bases at J, with 17 bases in the middle. CDR1 is MNHEY and CDR2 is SMNVEV in the germline V gene (reference sequence). The CDR3 consists of 14 residues. For the CDR3, the DNA is TGTGCCAGCAGTCCTGACAGCTGGGGGGTCGAGCAGTACTTC. It codes for CASSPDSWGVEQYF.

This clone has only a few counts. V usage is TRBV18 and J usage is TRBJ2-4, with unresolved D. Trimming left V 1 base short and J 3 bases short, with 4 bases between. The V gene's germline CDR1 is KGHSH and CDR2 LQKENI. The CDR3 totals 13 residues. CDR3 nucleotide sequence: TGTGCCAGCTCACCACAGGACAAAAACATTCAGTACTTC. Protein sequence: CASSPQDKNIQYF.

The rearrangement uses TRBV15 and TRBJ1-5; D is unclear. Germline V CDR1 and CDR2: LNHNV, YYDKDF (reference sequence). The CDR3 loop spans 13 amino acids. Trimming pared 3 bases from V and 5 bases from J, leaving 8 bases between. CDR3 protein: CATSSGPYQPQHF. For the CDR3, the DNA is TGTGCCACCAGCAGTGGGCCCTATCAGCCCCAGCATTTT.

This chain connects TRBV19 to TRBJ1-3; D unclear. V was clipped by 5 bases and J by 0 bases, with 11 bases between them. This CDR3 region has 15 residues. The germline V gene has CDR1 LNHDA and CDR2 SQIVND (reference sequence). The CDR3 DNA is TGTGCCAGTAGTCCTCCTGTCCACTCTGGAAACACCATATATTTT. The encoded protein is CASSPPVHSGNTIYF. Looking up the rest from reference TRBV19 and TRBJ1-3 gives the full variable domain: DGGITQSPKYLFRKEGQNVTLSCEQNLNHDAMYWYRQDPGQGLRLIYYSQIVNDFQKGDIAEGYSVSREKKESFPLTVTSAQKNPTAFYLCASSPPVHSGNTIYFGEGSWLTVV.

The V and J genes are TRBV29-1 and TRBJ2-1; 7 nucleotides match TRBD2. Germline lookup yields CDR1 SQVTM and CDR2 ANQGSEA. The CDR3 sequence is 13 residues long. V gave up 4 bases and J gave up 7 bases; unmatched junction bases: 7. CDR3 nucleotides: TGCAGCGTTGCCGAGGGAGGGGCAAATGAGCAGTTCTTC. Translating gives CSVAEGGANEQFF.

The V gene is TRBV29-1, the J gene TRBJ1-2; no reliable D call. The CDR3 sequence is 13 residues long. Germline V gene sequence: CDR1 SQVTM, CDR2 ANQGSEA. V lost 6 bases, J lost 4 bases, and 15 bases lay in between. The CDR3 loop is CSVQTGQTYGYTF. The CDR3 DNA reads TGCAGCGTGCAGACCGGGCAGACCTATGGCTACACCTTC. Filled out from reference TRBV29-1 and TRBJ1-2, the complete variable domain reads SAVISQKPSRDICQRGTSLTIQCQVDSQVTMMFWYRQQPGQSLTLIATANQGSEATYESGFVIDKFPISRPNLTFSTLTVSNMSPEDSSIYLCSVQTGQTYGYTFGSGTRLTVV.

The genes are TRBV4-1 and TRBJ1-1; 7 nucleotides agree with TRBD1. The CDR3 is 15 amino acids. CDR1 is MGHRA, CDR2 YSYEKL, per germline. After removal of 4 bases from V and 3 bases from J, the junction contained 8 bases not matched to a gene. The CDR3 protein is CASSLGRGGYTEAFF. CDR3 bases: TGCGCCAGCAGCCTTGGGCGAGGGGGCTACACTGAAGCTTTCTTT.

The chain links TRBV29-1 to TRBJ1-1; D is possibly TRBD1 (6 bases). The V and J ends lost 4 bases and 5 bases respectively, with 11 bases between them. CDR1 SQVTM and CDR2 ANQGSEA come from the germline V gene. The CDR3 has 12 amino acids. The CDR3 reads CSVGGAETEAFF. CDR3 in DNA: TGCAGCGTTGGGGGGGCTGAGACTGAAGCTTTCTTT.

The chain uses TRBV7-8 and TRBJ2-7, with a tentative D call TRBD2 (7 bases). Germline V gene sequence: CDR1 SGHVS, CDR2 FQNEAQ. The V end was cut by 4 bases, the J end by 7 bases, with 20 bases between. This CDR3 is 15 amino acids long. The CDR3 nucleotides are TGTGCCAGCAGCTCCAGGGAGGGGGTGTCGGAAGAGCAGTACTTC. Protein: CASSSREGVSEEQYF.

This clone was observed a handful of times. The J gene is TRBJ2-7, the V gene TRBV4-1; no definite D call. Germline CDR1 is MGHRA and CDR2 is YSYEKL. The V end lost 2 bases, the J end lost 0 bases, and 14 bases lay between the germline ends. There are 16 residues in the CDR3. CDR3 residues: CASSQTFGPHSYEQYF. CDR3 bases: TGCGCCAGCAGCCAAACGTTTGGACCTCACTCCTACGAGCAGTACTTC.

The rearrangement joins TRBV7-2 to TRBJ1-4; TRBD1 is a possible D gene (6 bases). Per germline, CDR1 SGHTA and CDR2 FQGNSA. V dropped 6 bases and J dropped 7 bases, with 18 bases sitting between them. The CDR3 has 15 residues. The CDR3 loop is CASSLGGGASEKLFF. The CDR3 DNA reads as TGTGCCAGCAGTTTGGGGGGGGGCGCCTCTGAAAAACTGTTTTTT.

This chain joins TRBV5-4 and TRBJ2-5, with D perhaps TRBD2 (7 bases). This CDR3 contains 16 residues. The germline V gene has CDR1 SGHNT and CDR2 YYREEE (reference sequence). V lost 3 bases and J 7 bases, leaving 22 bases between the germline ends. CDR3 region: CASSSYRGGGTGTQYF. The CDR3 DNA reads TGTGCCAGCAGCTCCTACCGAGGGGGGGGTACGGGGACCCAGTACTTC.

This clone was picked up many times. The chain employs TRBV29-1 and TRBJ1-1; tentatively, D is TRBD1 (6 bases). V was pared by 7 bases and J by 1 base, with 10 bases between. Germline-derived CDR1 and CDR2 are SQVTM and ANQGSEA. This CDR3 is built from 12 residues. DNA of the CDR3: TGCAGCGCCGGGGGGGCGAACACTGAAGCTTTCTTT. Its translation is CSAGGANTEAFF.